The 21 T cell receptor beta chains presented below share a single source sample, sequenced in a study of graft-versus-host responses after intestinal transplantation (dated by TCRdb to about 2021). Library method: the immunoSEQ multiplex PCR assay. TCRdb provides this immuneACCESS table in a form limited to in-frame rearrangements. Some clones are lacking; in checked studies, under half of them reflect an unresolved V gene, and why the rest are absent is not known. The sample records some 120,000 clones, just over 90% of which are singletons. Jointly, the top ten make up about 0.18% of the sample. For these receptors, no antigen is known. What the time point label conveys for this sample: cells obtained before transplantation from donor or recipient. This specimen was unstimulated CD4+ T cells sorted from spleen or lymph node cells, taken before intestinal transplant. These receptors were obtained from a human donor who received an intestinal transplant.

J is TRBJ1-1 and V is TRBV29-1, with D unresolved. Deletions cut 7 bases from V and 5 bases from J, with 11 bases between. CDR3 length: 11 amino acids. CDR1 SQVTM and CDR2 ANQGSEA come from the germline V gene. CDR3 sequence reads: CSAEGGTEAFF. CDR3 bases: TGCAGCGCCGAGGGAGGAACTGAAGCTTTCTTT.

V gene TRBV7-9 combines with J gene TRBJ1-2; 8 nucleotides agree with TRBD1. CDR3 size: 16 residues. The germline gives CDR1 SEHNR, CDR2 FQNEAQ (reference sequence). V was clipped by 5 bases and J by 6 bases; unmatched bases: 14. The CDR3 DNA is TGTGCCAGCAGCACTACAACAGGGGGGATAACTAATGGCTACACCTTC. Its translation: CASSTTTGGITNGYTF.

The V and J genes are TRBV5-1 and TRBJ2-1, with TRBD2 identical over 8 bases. There are 15 residues in the CDR3. With V trimmed by 4 bases and J by 0 bases, 3 bases remained unmatched. CDR1 and CDR2 (germline): SGHRS, YFSETQ. This chain's CDR3 is CASSATSGSYNEQFF. CDR3 nucleotide sequence: TGCGCCAGCAGCGCCACTAGCGGCTCCTACAATGAGCAGTTCTTC.

V is TRBV7-9 and J is TRBJ1-2, with TRBD1 matching 10 bases. With V trimmed by 5 bases and J by 6 bases, 3 bases remained unmatched. Looked up from germline, CDR1 is SEHNR and CDR2 is FQNEAQ (reference sequence). The CDR3 has 13 amino acids. The CDR3 is CASSGQGVDGYTF. DNA for the CDR3: TGTGCCAGCAGCGGACAGGGGGTTGATGGCTACACCTTC.

V and J are TRBV27 and TRBJ1-2; 10 bases map to TRBD1. Germline lookup yields CDR1 MNHEY and CDR2 SMNVEV (reference sequence). This CDR3 contains 13 residues. Trimming cost V 7 bases and J 8 bases; bases outside gene matches: 7. CDR3 amino acids: CASTRQGAGGYTF. DNA of the CDR3: TGTGCCAGCACCAGACAGGGGGCTGGGGGCTACACCTTC.

This clone has only one observation. The chain employs TRBV29-1 and TRBJ2-1, with D possibly TRBD2 on 5 matching bases. This CDR3 spans 16 amino acids. Trimming took off 3 bases at V and 0 bases at J, with 15 bases between the two ends. Germline V lookup: CDR1 SQVTM, CDR2 ANQGSEA. The CDR3 protein is CSVDPLLESSYNEQFF. For the CDR3, the DNA is TGCAGCGTTGATCCCCTACTAGAAAGCTCCTACAATGAGCAGTTCTTC.

The chain recombines TRBV7-2 with TRBJ2-5; TRBD2 agrees at 14 bases. The CDR3 contains 18 residues. J gave up 1 base and V 4 bases, and 8 bases lay outside the gene matches. Germline values: CDR1 SGHTA, CDR2 FQGNSA. Here the CDR3 DNA reads TGTGCCAGCAGCTCCCGACTAGCGGGGGGGCAATTCCAAGAGACCCAGTACTTC. Encoded protein: CASSSRLAGGQFQETQYF.

This clone was recorded a few times. The chain employs TRBV30 and TRBJ1-3, with D unclear. Per germline, CDR1 GTSNPN and CDR2 SVGIG (reference sequence). The V gene lost 4 bases and the J gene lost 1 base, with 5 bases spanning the gap. The CDR3 has 12 residues. The CDR3 protein is CAWTDSGNTIYF. CDR3 bases: TGTGCCTGGACAGATTCTGGAAACACCATATATTTT.

This rearrangement joins TRBV7-9 to TRBJ2-3, with TRBD2 matching over 14 bases. This CDR3 contains 16 residues. J lost 6 bases, V lost 6 bases, and 8 bases had no gene match. Germline V CDR1 and CDR2: SEHNR, FQNEAQ (reference sequence). The CDR3 spells CASSWGLAGAMDTQYF. The CDR3 DNA reads TGTGCCAGCAGTTGGGGACTAGCGGGAGCGATGGATACGCAGTATTTT.

The rearrangement uses TRBV29-1 and TRBJ2-1, with a tentative D call TRBD1 (5 bases). Germline CDR1 SQVTM, CDR2 ANQGSEA. The CDR3 contains 14 residues. Trimming cost V 6 bases and J 7 bases, with 19 bases left between them. The CDR3 DNA reads as TGCAGCGTGAAGTTGGCCAGCCCAGGGAATGAGCAGTTCTTC. Translated, it gives CSVKLASPGNEQFF.

V gene TRBV5-6 combines with J gene TRBJ2-5; TRBD1 agrees at 11 bases. The tail of the sequence fits TRBJ2-7 better, so the J call may be wrong. The CDR3 contains 16 residues. CDR1 is SGHDT and CDR2 is YYEEEE in the germline V gene. This chain's CDR3 is CASSLAPGQGVYEQYF. In nucleotides, the CDR3 is TGTGCCAGCAGCTTGGCCCCGGGACAGGGGGTGTACGAGCAGTACTTC.

V usage is TRBV5-1 and J usage is TRBJ2-7; 11 nucleotides agree with TRBD2. This CDR3 contains 15 residues. Germline V CDR1 and CDR2: SGHRS, YFSETQ. V lost 4 bases to trimming and J lost 5 bases; unmatched junction nucleotides: 8. The CDR3 DNA reads TGCGCCAGCAGCGCGTCGGTACTAGCGGGAGACGAGCAGTACTTC. Protein product: CASSASVLAGDEQYF.

This chain joins TRBV5-4 and TRBJ1-2; D unclear. CDR1 and CDR2 (germline): SGHNT, YYREEE (reference sequence). The CDR3 contains 15 residues. The germline V and J ends were trimmed by 6 bases and 0 bases, with 15 bases remaining between them. This CDR3 reads CASTQQIGANYGYTF. CDR3 DNA: TGTGCCAGCACCCAGCAGATTGGAGCTAACTATGGCTACACCTTC.

This clone occurred once. The chain combines TRBV21-1 with TRBJ2-7; the D segment call TRBD1 is taken from the table without a DNA check. TRBV21-1 constitutes a pseudogene. The CDR3 has 15 residues. CDR3 region: CASSIPGTEAYEQYF. In nucleotides, the CDR3 is TGTGCCAGCAGCATACCCGGGACAGAGGCCTACGAGCAGTACTTC.

In this sample, this clone turned up a few times. The rearrangement uses TRBV7-9 and TRBJ2-7; D possibly corresponds to TRBD1 (6 bases). CDR1 and CDR2 (germline): SEHNR, FQNEAQ (reference sequence). The CDR3 is 14 amino acids. V gave up 1 base and J gave up 5 bases, with 12 bases separating them. The CDR3 protein is CASSLGDTRHEQYF. The CDR3, as DNA: TGTGCCAGCAGCTTAGGGGACACCCGCCACGAGCAGTACTTC.

The genes are TRBV30 and TRBJ1-2; 12 bases match TRBD1. V lost 3 bases and J lost 7; bases outside the gene matches: 9. CDR1 is GTSNPN and CDR2 is SVGIG in the germline V gene (reference sequence). The CDR3 loop spans 15 amino acids. DNA of the CDR3: TGTGCCTGGAGCCCTACCGGGACAGGGGGCGGTGGCTACACCTTC. This gives the protein CAWSPTGTGGGGYTF.

This chain links TRBV6-5 with TRBJ2-2, with 9 positions matching TRBD2. CDR1 and CDR2 (germline): MNHEY, SVGAGI. Trimming at V came to 5 bases and at J to 4 bases, leaving 2 bases not matched to a gene. CDR3 size: 14 residues. Written as DNA, the CDR3 is TGTGCCAGCAGTATAGCGGGAGTCACCGGGGAGCTGTTTTTT. Translated, it gives CASSIAGVTGELFF.

The rearrangement uses TRBV7-6 and TRBJ2-3, with TRBD2 matching over 11 bases. Germline values: CDR1 SGHVS, CDR2 FNYEAQ. The CDR3 totals 17 residues. V was pared by 4 bases and J by 5 bases, with 11 bases of the junction left unmatched. The CDR3 region is CASSSNQLAGELDTQYF. The CDR3 coding sequence is TGTGCCAGCAGCTCCAATCAACTAGCGGGAGAGTTAGATACGCAGTATTTT.

The chain couples TRBV5-4 to TRBJ1-2; D perhaps matches TRBD1 (6 bases). V dropped 4 bases and J dropped 8 bases, with 18 bases sitting between them. Germline V gene sequence: CDR1 SGHNT, CDR2 YYREEE (reference sequence). This CDR3 spans 14 amino acids. The CDR3, as DNA: TGTGCCAGCAGCCGAATGGCAGGGGTGAACGGCTACACCTTC. Translation: CASSRMAGVNGYTF. The whole variable domain, filled in from reference TRBV5-4 and TRBJ1-2, reads ETGVTQSPTHLIKTRGQQVTLRCSSQSGHNTVSWYQQALGQGPQFIFQYYREEENGRGNFPPRFSGLQFPNYSSELNVNALELDDSALYLCASSRMAGVNGYTFGSGTRLTVV.

V and J are TRBV10-3 and TRBJ1-1, with D uncertain. The germline V and J ends were trimmed by 6 bases and 2 bases, with 10 bases remaining between them. CDR1 ENHRY and CDR2 SYGVKD come from the germline V gene. The CDR3 has 13 residues. This CDR3 is CAIRTSDNTEAFF. The CDR3 DNA follows: TGTGCCATCAGAACGAGCGATAACACTGAAGCTTTCTTT.

This clone was seen just once. The chain couples TRBV27 to TRBJ2-5; perhaps TRBD2 as D (5 bases). The V gene lost 2 bases and the J gene lost 4 bases, with 11 bases spanning the gap. Germline CDR1 is MNHEY and CDR2 is SMNVEV (reference sequence). The CDR3 runs 14 residues. The CDR3 spells CASSLRRGRETQYF. DNA of the CDR3: TGTGCCAGCAGTTTACGCCGCGGGCGAGAGACCCAGTACTTC.